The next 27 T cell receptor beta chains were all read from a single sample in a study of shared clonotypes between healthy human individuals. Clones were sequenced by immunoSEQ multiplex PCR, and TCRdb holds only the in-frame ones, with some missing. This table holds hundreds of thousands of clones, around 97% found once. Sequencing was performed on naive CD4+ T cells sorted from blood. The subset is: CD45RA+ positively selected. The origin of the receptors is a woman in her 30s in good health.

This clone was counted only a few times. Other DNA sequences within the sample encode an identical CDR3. The CDR3 coding sequence is TGTGCCAGCAGCTTAGTAGACAGACCCTACGAGCAGTACTTC. This encodes CASSLVDRPYEQYF. This chain connects TRBV11-2 to TRBJ2-7; perhaps TRBD1 as D (5 bases). V lost 1 base and J lost 2, with 9 bases in between. The CDR3 runs 14 residues. Looked up from germline, CDR1 is SGHAT and CDR2 is FQNNGV.

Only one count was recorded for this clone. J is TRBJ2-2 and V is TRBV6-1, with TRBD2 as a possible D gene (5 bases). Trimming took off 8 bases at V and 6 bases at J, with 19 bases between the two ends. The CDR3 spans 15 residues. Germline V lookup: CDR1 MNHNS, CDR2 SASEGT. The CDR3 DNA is TGTGCCAGCCCGACTAAGGAGTTTGAGGCCGGGGAGCTGTTTTTT. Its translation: CASPTKEFEAGELFF.

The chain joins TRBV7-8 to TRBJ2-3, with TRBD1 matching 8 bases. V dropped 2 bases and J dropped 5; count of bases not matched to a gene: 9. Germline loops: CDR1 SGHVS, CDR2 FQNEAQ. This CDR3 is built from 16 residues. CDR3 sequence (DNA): TGTGCCAGCAGCTTAAGTCGGGACAGGCCGGGAGATACGCAGTATTTT. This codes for CASSLSRDRPGDTQYF.

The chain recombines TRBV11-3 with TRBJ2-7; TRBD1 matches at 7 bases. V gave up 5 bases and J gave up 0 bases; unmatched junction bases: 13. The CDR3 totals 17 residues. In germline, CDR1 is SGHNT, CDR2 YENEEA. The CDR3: CASSPQRTGFNSYEQYF. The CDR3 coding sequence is TGTGCCAGCAGCCCACAAAGGACAGGCTTTAACTCCTACGAGCAGTACTTC.

CDR3 coding DNA: TGTGCCAGCAGTCTTATTAATGAGCAGTTCTTC. Translating gives CASSLINEQFF. The rearrangement links TRBV2 to TRBJ2-1, with D unclear. CDR3 length: 11 residues. Germline CDR1 is SNHLY and CDR2 is FYNNEI. Trimming took 5 bases from V and 7 from J, leaving 6 bases between them.

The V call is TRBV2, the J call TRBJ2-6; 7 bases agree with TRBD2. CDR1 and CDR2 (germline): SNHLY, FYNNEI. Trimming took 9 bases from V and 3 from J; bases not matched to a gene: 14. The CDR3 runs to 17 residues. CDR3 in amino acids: CARSGGRAVGGANVLTF. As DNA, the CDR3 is TGTGCCAGATCTGGGGGGAGGGCAGTTGGTGGGGCCAACGTCCTGACTTTC.

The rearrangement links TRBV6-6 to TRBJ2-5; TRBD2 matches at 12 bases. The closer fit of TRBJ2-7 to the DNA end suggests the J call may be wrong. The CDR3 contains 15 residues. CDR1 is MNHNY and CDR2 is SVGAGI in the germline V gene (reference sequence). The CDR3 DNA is TGTGCCAGCAGCCCTAGCGGGAGGGACTCCTACGAGCAGTACTTC. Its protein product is CASSPSGRDSYEQYF.

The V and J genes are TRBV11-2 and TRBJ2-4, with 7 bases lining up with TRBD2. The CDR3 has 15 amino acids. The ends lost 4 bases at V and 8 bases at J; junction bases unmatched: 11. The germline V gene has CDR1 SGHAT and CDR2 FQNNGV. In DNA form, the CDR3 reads TGTGCCAGCAGCTCCTACAGCGGGACCAGGGACATTCAGTACTTC. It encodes CASSSYSGTRDIQYF.

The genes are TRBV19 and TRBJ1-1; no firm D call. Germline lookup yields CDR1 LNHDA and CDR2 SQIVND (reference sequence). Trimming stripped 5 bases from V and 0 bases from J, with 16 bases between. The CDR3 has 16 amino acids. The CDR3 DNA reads TGTGCCAGTAGTCTCAGGCAGCCACTCATGAACACTGAAGCTTTCTTT. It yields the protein CASSLRQPLMNTEAFF.

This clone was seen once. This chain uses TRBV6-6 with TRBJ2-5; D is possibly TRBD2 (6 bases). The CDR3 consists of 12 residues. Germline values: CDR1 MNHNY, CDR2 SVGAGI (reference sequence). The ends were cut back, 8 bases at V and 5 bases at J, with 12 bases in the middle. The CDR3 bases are TGTGCCAGCGCCGGGGGATCGGAGACCCAGTACTTC. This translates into CASAGGSETQYF.

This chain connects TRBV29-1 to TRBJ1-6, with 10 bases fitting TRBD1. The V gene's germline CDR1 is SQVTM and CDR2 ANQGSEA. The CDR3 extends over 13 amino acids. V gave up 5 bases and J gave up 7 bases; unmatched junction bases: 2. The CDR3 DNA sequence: TGCAGCGTTAGACAGGGGGCCAATTCACCCCTCCACTTT. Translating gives CSVRQGANSPLHF.

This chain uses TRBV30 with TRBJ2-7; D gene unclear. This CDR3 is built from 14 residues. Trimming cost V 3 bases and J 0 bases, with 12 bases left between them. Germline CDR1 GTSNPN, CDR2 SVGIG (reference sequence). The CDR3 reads CAWRRLANSYEQYF. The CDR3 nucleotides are TGTGCCTGGAGGAGACTCGCCAACTCCTACGAGCAGTACTTC.

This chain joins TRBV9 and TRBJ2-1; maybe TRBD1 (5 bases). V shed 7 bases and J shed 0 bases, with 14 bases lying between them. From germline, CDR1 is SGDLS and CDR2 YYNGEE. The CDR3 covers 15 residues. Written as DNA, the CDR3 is TGTGCCAGCCAACTGTGGGGCAACTCCTACAATGAGCAGTTCTTC. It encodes CASQLWGNSYNEQFF.

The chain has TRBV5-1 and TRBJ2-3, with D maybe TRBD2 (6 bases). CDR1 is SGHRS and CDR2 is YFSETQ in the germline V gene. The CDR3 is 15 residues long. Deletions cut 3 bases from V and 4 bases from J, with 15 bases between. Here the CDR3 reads CASSSTQGGADTQYF. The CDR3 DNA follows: TGCGCCAGCAGCTCGACCCAGGGAGGAGCAGATACGCAGTATTTT.

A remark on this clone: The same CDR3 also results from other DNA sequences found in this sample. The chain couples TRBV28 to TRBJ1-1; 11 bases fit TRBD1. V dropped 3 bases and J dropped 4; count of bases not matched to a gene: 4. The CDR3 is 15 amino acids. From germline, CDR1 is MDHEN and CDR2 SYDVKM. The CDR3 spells CASSLLGTGGTEAFF. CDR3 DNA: TGTGCCAGCAGTTTGTTAGGGACAGGGGGCACTGAAGCTTTCTTT.

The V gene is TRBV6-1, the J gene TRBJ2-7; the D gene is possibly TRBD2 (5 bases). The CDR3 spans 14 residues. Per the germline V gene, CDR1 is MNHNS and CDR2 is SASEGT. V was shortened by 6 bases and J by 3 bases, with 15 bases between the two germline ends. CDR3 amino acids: CASRIGGLNYEQYF. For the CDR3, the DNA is TGTGCCAGCAGAATCGGTGGACTCAACTACGAGCAGTACTTC.

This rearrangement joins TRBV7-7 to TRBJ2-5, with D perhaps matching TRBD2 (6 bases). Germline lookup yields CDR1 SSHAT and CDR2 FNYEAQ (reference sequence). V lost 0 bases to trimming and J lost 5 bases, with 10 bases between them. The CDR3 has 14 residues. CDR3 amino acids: CASSLAGAGETQYF. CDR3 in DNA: TGTGCCAGCAGCTTAGCGGGAGCGGGTGAGACCCAGTACTTC.

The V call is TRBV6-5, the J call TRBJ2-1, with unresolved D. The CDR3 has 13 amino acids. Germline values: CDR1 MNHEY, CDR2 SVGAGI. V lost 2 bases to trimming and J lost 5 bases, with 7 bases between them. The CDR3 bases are TGTGCCAGCAGTTACGAGAGCCACAATGAGCAGTTCTTC. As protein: CASSYESHNEQFF.

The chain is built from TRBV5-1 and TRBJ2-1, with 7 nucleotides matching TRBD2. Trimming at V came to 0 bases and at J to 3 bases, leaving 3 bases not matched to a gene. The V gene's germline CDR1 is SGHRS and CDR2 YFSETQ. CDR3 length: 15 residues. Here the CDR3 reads CASSLGTSNYNEQFF. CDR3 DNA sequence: TGCGCCAGCAGCTTGGGGACTAGTAACTACAATGAGCAGTTCTTC.

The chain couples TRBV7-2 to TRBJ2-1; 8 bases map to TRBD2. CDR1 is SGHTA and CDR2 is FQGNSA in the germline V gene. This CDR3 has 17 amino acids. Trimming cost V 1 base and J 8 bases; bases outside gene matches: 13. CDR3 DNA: TGTGCCAGCAGCTTAGGGGCTAGCGGGCTCATTCGGGATGAGCAGTTCTTC. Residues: CASSLGASGLIRDEQFF.

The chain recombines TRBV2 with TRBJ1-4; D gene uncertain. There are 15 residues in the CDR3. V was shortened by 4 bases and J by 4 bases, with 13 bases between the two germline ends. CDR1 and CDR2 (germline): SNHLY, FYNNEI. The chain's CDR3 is CASSGLGTRNEKLFF. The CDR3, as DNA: TGTGCCAGCAGTGGTCTAGGCACGCGTAATGAAAAACTGTTTTTT.

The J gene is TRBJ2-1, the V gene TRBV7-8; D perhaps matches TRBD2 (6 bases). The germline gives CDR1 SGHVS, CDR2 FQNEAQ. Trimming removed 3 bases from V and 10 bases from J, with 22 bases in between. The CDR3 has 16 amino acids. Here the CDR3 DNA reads TGTGCCAGCAGCTTCGGGACGGGAGCGTCAATCTTCGAGCAGTTCTTC. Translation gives CASSFGTGASIFEQFF. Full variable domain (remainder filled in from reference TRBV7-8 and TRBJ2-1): GAGVSQSPRYKVAKRGQDVALRCDPISGHVSLFWYQQALGQGPEFLTYFQNEAQLDKSGLPSDRFFAERPEGSVSTLKIQRTQQEDSAVYLCASSFGTGASIFEQFFGPGTRLTVL.

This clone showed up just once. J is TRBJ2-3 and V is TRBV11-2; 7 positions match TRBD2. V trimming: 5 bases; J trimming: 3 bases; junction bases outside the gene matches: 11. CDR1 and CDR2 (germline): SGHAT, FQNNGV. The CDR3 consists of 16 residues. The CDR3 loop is CASSQRWEGWTDTQYF. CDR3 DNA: TGTGCCAGCAGCCAGAGGTGGGAGGGCTGGACAGATACGCAGTATTTT.

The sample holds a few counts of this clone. This CDR3 is CASKAEEQYF. The DNA for the CDR3 is TGTGCCAGTAAGGCGGAGGAGCAGTACTTC. V is TRBV19 and J is TRBJ2-7; D call uncertain. Trimming took 7 bases from V and 7 from J, leaving 8 bases between them. The CDR3 is made up of 10 amino acids. The germline CDR1 and CDR2 sequences are LNHDA and SQIVND (reference sequence).

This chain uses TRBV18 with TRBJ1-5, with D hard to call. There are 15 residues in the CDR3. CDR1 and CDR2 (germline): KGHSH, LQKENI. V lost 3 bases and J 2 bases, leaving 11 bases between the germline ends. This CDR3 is CASSPGITGNQPQHF. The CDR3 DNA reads TGTGCCAGCTCACCGGGCATAACTGGCAATCAGCCCCAGCATTTT.

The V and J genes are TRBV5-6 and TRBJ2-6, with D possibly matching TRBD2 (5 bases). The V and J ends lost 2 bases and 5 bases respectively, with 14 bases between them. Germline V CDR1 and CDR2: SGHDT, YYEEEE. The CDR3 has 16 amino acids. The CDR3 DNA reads TGTGCCAGCAGCTTATACGGGGATTTCTGGGCCAACGTCCTGACTTTC. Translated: CASSLYGDFWANVLTF.

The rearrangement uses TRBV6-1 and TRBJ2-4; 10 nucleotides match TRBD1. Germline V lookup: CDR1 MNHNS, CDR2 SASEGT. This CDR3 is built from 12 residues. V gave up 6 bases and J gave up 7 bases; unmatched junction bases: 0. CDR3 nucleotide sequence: TGTGCCAGCAGGGGACAGGGGAACATTCAGTACTTC. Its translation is CASRGQGNIQYF.